The 23 T cell receptor beta chains in this list originate from one sample, sequenced in a study of blood T cells in healthy people across ages. With a J-beta primer mix and a sample-barcoded 5' primer, a second PCR ran 7 to 11 cycles. TCRdb processed the 5' RACE reads anew with MiXCR; each CDR3 protein has one entry. Of about 320,000 distinct CDR3 sequences detected, roughly 26% appear once; the ten largest clones hold around 29%. The sample consisted of blood. Receptor source: a woman between 70 and 85 years old in good health.

The V gene is TRBV19, the J gene TRBJ2-6; the D is unclear. This CDR3 has 15 amino acids. Germline-derived CDR1 and CDR2 are LNHDA and SQIVND (reference sequence). V dropped 2 bases and J dropped 0 bases, with 5 bases sitting between them. The CDR3 region has the DNA TGTGCCAGTAGTATAATGTTCTCTGGGGCCAACGTCCTGACTTTC. It translates to CASSIMFSGANVLTF.

This clonotype was found a few times. The V gene is TRBV24-1, the J gene TRBJ2-3; D may be TRBD1 or TRBD2 (6 bases each). V was cut by 0 bases and J by 3 bases, with 9 bases left in between. Germline V CDR1 and CDR2: KGHDR, SFDVKD. This CDR3 has 15 amino acids. The chain's CDR3 is CATSDLTGATDTQYF. Here the CDR3 DNA reads TGTGCCACCAGTGATTTGACGGGGGCAACAGATACGCAGTATTTT.

This clonotype was detected a few times. The chain combines TRBV18 with TRBJ1-1, with TRBD1 matching 8 bases. The germline V gene encodes CDR1 KGHSH and CDR2 LQKENI. With V trimmed by 5 bases and J by 3 bases, 2 bases remained unmatched. The CDR3 is made up of 13 amino acids. The CDR3 nucleotides are TGTGCCAGCTCAGACAGGGGTGACACTGAAGCTTTCTTT. Its protein is CASSDRGDTEAFF.

The chain joins TRBV29-1 to TRBJ2-2; 7 bases align to TRBD2. The CDR3 is made up of 15 amino acids. Unmatched junction bases numbered 7, after V lost 6 bases and J lost 0 bases. Germline CDR1 reads SQVTM; CDR2 reads ANQGSEA. CDR3 coding DNA: TGCAGCGTACGCACGGGGGGAACGAACACCGGGGAGCTGTTTTTT. This sequence encodes CSVRTGGTNTGELFF.

This chain links TRBV14 with TRBJ1-1; unclear D gene. The CDR3 has 14 residues. Trimming stripped 1 base from V and 4 bases from J, with 10 bases between. CDR1 and CDR2 (germline): SGHDN, FVKESK. The CDR3 sequence: CASSQAAETTEAFF. DNA of the CDR3: TGTGCCAGCAGCCAAGCAGCGGAGACCACTGAAGCTTTCTTT.

The chain links TRBV20-1 to TRBJ1-2; 8 nucleotides align to TRBD1. Germline values: CDR1 DFQATT, CDR2 SNEGSKA (reference sequence). The CDR3 sequence is 13 residues long. V shed 6 bases and J 4 bases; nucleotides not matched to a gene: 7. CDR3 nucleotide sequence: TGCAGTGCAATTCTCGGACAGGGCTATGGCTACACCTTC. This sequence encodes CSAILGQGYGYTF.

This clonotype appeared a few times. This could be a read error, since a much larger clone is one nucleotide away. The chain couples TRBV28 to TRBJ1-2; tentatively, D is TRBD1 (6 bases). This CDR3 is 12 amino acids long. The germline gives CDR1 MDHEN, CDR2 SYDVKM. The CDR3 bases are TGTGCCTGCAGTTTAGGGGGGTTCGGCTACACCTTC. Protein: CACSLGGFGYTF.

CDR3: CASSLNLGAREETQYF. The CDR3, as DNA: TGCGCCAGCAGCTTGAATTTGGGAGCCCGGGAAGAGACCCAGTACTTC. The rearrangement links TRBV5-1 to TRBJ2-5; the D gene is possibly TRBD2 (5 bases). CDR1 and CDR2 (germline): SGHRS, YFSETQ. V lost 1 base and J lost 3, with 16 bases in between. This CDR3 has 16 amino acids. The full variable domain, in which reference TRBV5-1 and TRBJ2-5 provide the parts outside the CDR3, is KAGVTQTPRYLIKTRGQQVTLSCSPISGHRSVSWYQQTPGQGLQFLFEYFSETQRNKGNFPGRFSGRQFSNSRSEMNVSTLELGDSALYLCASSLNLGAREETQYFGPGTRLLVL.

This clonotype showed up many times. This sequence joins TRBV18 and TRBJ2-5; 7 bases map to TRBD1. The germline CDR1 and CDR2 sequences are KGHSH and LQKENI. J gave up 1 base and V 3 bases, and 5 bases lay outside the gene matches. This CDR3 has 15 residues. In DNA, the CDR3 is TGTGCCAGCTCACCGGGACAGCCGGGCCAAGAGACCCAGTACTTC. Residues: CASSPGQPGQETQYF. Supplemented by reference TRBV18 and TRBJ2-5, the full variable domain reads NAGVMQNPRHLVRRRGQEARLRCSPMKGHSHVYWYRQLPEEGLKFMVYLQKENIIDESGMPKERFSAEFPKEGPSILRIQQVVRGDSAAYFCASSPGQPGQETQYFGPGTRLLVL.

In the case of this clonotype: A much larger clone differs by one base, so this may be a read error. V usage is TRBV7-9 and J usage is TRBJ1-1, with unresolved D. The germline CDR1 and CDR2 sequences are SEHNR and FQNEAQ (reference sequence). The CDR3 extends over 12 amino acids. The CDR3 bases are TGTGCCAGCAGTTCGGGGAACACTGAAGCTCTCTTT. Translated, it gives CASSSGNTEALF.

The chain links TRBV3-1 to TRBJ2-5; 8 bases are a match to TRBD2. Germline loops: CDR1 LGHDT, CDR2 YNNKEL (reference sequence). The V segment lost 3 bases and the J segment 9 bases; nucleotides outside the gene matches: 9. This CDR3 is built from 14 residues. CDR3 coding DNA: TGTGCCAGCAGCCAGGACACCGGGACTAGATCCCAGTACTTC. Translation: CASSQDTGTRSQYF.

This clonotype was counted once. The chain has TRBV5-1 and TRBJ2-1; D is unresolved. The CDR3 runs to 13 residues. V was cut by 0 bases and J by 6 bases, with 7 bases left in between. The germline V gene encodes CDR1 SGHRS and CDR2 YFSETQ. The CDR3 loop is CASSLAVGNEQFF. DNA for the CDR3: TGCGCCAGCAGCTTGGCCGTCGGCAATGAGCAGTTCTTC.

This chain connects TRBV12-3 or TRBV12-4 to TRBJ2-1, with D perhaps given as TRBD1 or TRBD2 (5 bases each). The ends were cut back, 6 bases at V and 0 bases at J, with 12 bases in the middle. The CDR3 spans 15 residues. The CDR3 nucleotides are TGTGCCAGCAGCGGGACCGCCAGCTCCTACAATGAGCAGTTCTTC. Translated, it gives CASSGTASSYNEQFF.

The chain has TRBV20-1 and TRBJ2-3, with 7 bases identical to TRBD1. This CDR3 is 19 amino acids long. The germline gives CDR1 DFQATT, CDR2 SNEGSKA (reference sequence). With 3 bases clipped from V and 2 bases from J, the junction kept 20 bases outside the gene matches. The CDR3 nucleotides read TGCAGTGCTAGTCCTTTATCTAACGAACAGGGGTCCTACACAGATACGCAGTATTTT. Translated: CSASPLSNEQGSYTDTQYF.

The chain carries TRBV3-1 and TRBJ1-2; D not certain. Trimming removed 4 bases from V and 6 bases from J, with 12 bases in between. CDR1 and CDR2 from the germline V gene are LGHDT and YNNKEL (reference sequence). The CDR3 is made up of 13 amino acids. The CDR3 sequence is CASSPVRYDGYTF. CDR3 in DNA: TGTGCCAGCAGCCCCGTCAGGTACGATGGCTACACCTTC.

The CDR3 DNA is TGCAGTGCTAGTGGAGCTAAAGAGACCCAGTACTTC. It translates to CSASGAKETQYF. This chain uses TRBV20-1 with TRBJ2-5; unclear D gene. CDR3 length equals 12 residues. Germline V gene lookup returns CDR1 DFQATT and CDR2 SNEGSKA (reference sequence). V gave up 3 bases and J gave up 3 bases, with 8 bases separating them.

In its sample, this clonotype was seen a few times. The chain employs TRBV10-3 and TRBJ2-1; 9 bases map to TRBD1. This CDR3 is built from 16 residues. V shed 0 bases, J shed 5 bases, and the junction held 5 bases outside the gene matches. Germline-derived CDR1 and CDR2 are ENHRY and SYGVKD. The DNA for the CDR3 is TGTGCCATCAGTGAGTCGGACAGGGGATTCGACAATGAGCAGTTCTTC. Translated: CAISESDRGFDNEQFF.

V and J are TRBV20-1 and TRBJ2-5, with D perhaps TRBD1 or TRBD2 (5 bases each). The J call may be faulty, since TRBJ2-7 better matches the DNA end. This CDR3 has 14 amino acids. CDR1 and CDR2 from the germline V gene are DFQATT and SNEGSKA (reference sequence). The CDR3 DNA follows: TGCAGTGCTAGAGGAGGGGTTCAAGGGTACGAGCAGTACTTC. This translates into CSARGGVQGYEQYF.

Many counts were recorded for this clonotype. The V gene is TRBV25-1, the J gene TRBJ1-4, with D uncertain. Germline CDR1 and CDR2: MGHDK and SYGVNS. The V and J ends lost 3 bases and 4 bases respectively, with 15 bases between them. The CDR3 has 16 amino acids. CDR3 sequence: CASSEWGGKDNEKLFF. CDR3 bases: TGTGCCAGCAGTGAGTGGGGAGGGAAGGATAATGAAAAACTGTTTTTT.

This clonotype turned up a few times. The V gene is TRBV20-1, the J gene TRBJ2-5; no reliable D call. Germline V lookup: CDR1 DFQATT, CDR2 SNEGSKA (reference sequence). The CDR3 totals 13 residues. Deletions cut 3 bases from V and 2 bases from J, with 10 bases between. The CDR3 nucleotides read TGCAGTGCTAGCCCGCCACCACAAGAGACCCAGTACTTC. Translated: CSASPPPQETQYF.

This clonotype was counted at least ten times. The rearrangement links TRBV7-9 to TRBJ2-7; D is perhaps TRBD2 (6 bases). Germline V lookup: CDR1 SEHNR, CDR2 FQNEAQ (reference sequence). Trimming removed 5 bases from V and 3 bases from J, with 17 bases in between. The CDR3 covers 15 residues. The CDR3 nucleotides read TGTGCCAGCAGCCCCGTCTTAGCGGAAAGCTACGAGCAGTACTTC. Translated: CASSPVLAESYEQYF.

The V and J genes are TRBV6-6 and TRBJ2-5, with TRBD1 as a possible D gene (5 bases). TRBJ2-7 matches the DNA end more closely, so the J call is doubtful. The CDR3 runs to 14 residues. Germline V lookup: CDR1 MNHNY, CDR2 SVGAGI (reference sequence). CDR3 nucleotide sequence: TGTGCCAGCAGTTACGGCCAGGGTCGGTACGAGCAGTACTTC. Translating gives CASSYGQGRYEQYF.

This clonotype was counted a few times. The chain combines TRBV28 with TRBJ2-7, with D unclear. CDR3 length: 11 amino acids. CDR1 is MDHEN, CDR2 SYDVKM, per germline. CDR3 region: CATLGNYEQYF. CDR3 nucleotide sequence: TGTGCAACCTTGGGGAACTACGAGCAGTACTTC.